These 17 T cell receptor beta chains originate from one sample sequenced in a study of OX40 agonist ivuxolimab in advanced cancers. Sequenced by immunoSEQ multiplex PCR; TCRdb stores in-frame clones only, minus some. The sample holds more than 50,000 clones; roughly 85% are singletons and the top ten take approximately 3.7%. Source: CD4+ or CD8+ T cells sorted from blood, taken in a trial of the OX40 agonist ivuxolimab. The receptors were gathered from an adult with an advanced solid tumor such as melanoma, head and neck, liver or kidney cancer.

CDR3 in DNA: TGTGCCAGCTATTTTTCGGGACAGTATAATTCACCCCTCCACTTT. It codes for CASYFSGQYNSPLHF. The genes are TRBV2 and TRBJ1-6, with TRBD1 identical over 7 bases. The germline CDR1 and CDR2 sequences are SNHLY and FYNNEI. CDR3 length: 15 amino acids. J was trimmed by 4 bases and V by 8 bases; bases with no gene match: 8.

The chain couples TRBV5-1 to TRBJ2-7; the match to TRBD1 covers 9 bases. This CDR3 is built from 15 residues. V shed 0 bases and J 5 bases; nucleotides not matched to a gene: 6. The V gene's germline CDR1 is SGHRS and CDR2 YFSETQ. CDR3 sequence (DNA): TGCGCCAGCAGCTTGGCGGGACAGGGAGCGGACGAGCAGTACTTC. This codes for CASSLAGQGADEQYF.

The rearrangement joins TRBV18 to TRBJ1-3, with D perhaps TRBD1 (5 bases). Germline CDR1 reads KGHSH; CDR2 reads LQKENI. V was cut by 4 bases and J by 2 bases, with 18 bases left in between. The CDR3 contains 17 residues. The CDR3 protein is CASSQNTGALTGNTIYF. In nucleotides, the CDR3 is TGTGCCAGCTCACAAAATACAGGAGCACTTACTGGAAACACCATATATTTT.

The chain joins TRBV7-9 to TRBJ1-2; TRBD1 matches at 7 bases. The V gene's germline CDR1 is SEHNR and CDR2 FQNEAQ (reference sequence). The CDR3 is 16 amino acids. J was trimmed by 7 bases and V by 0 bases; bases with no gene match: 11. DNA of the CDR3: TGTGCCAGCAGCTTAGCGCAGTATAGGACAGGCTCTGGCTACACCTTC. It encodes CASSLAQYRTGSGYTF.

J is TRBJ1-1 and V is TRBV2; D is undetermined. The germline V gene encodes CDR1 SNHLY and CDR2 FYNNEI. V was pared by 3 bases and J by 9 bases, with 14 bases between. This CDR3 has 13 residues. In DNA, the CDR3 is TGTGCCAGCAGTGATAATACGGGTTCACAAGCTTTCTTT. It translates to CASSDNTGSQAFF.

In this sample, this clone turned up a few times. V usage is TRBV6-1 and J usage is TRBJ2-3; 11 bases map to TRBD1. The CDR3 is 15 residues long. The J segment lost 5 bases and the V segment lost 5 bases, leaving 6 bases of the junction unmatched. The germline V gene encodes CDR1 MNHNS and CDR2 SASEGT. The CDR3 sequence: CASSPWTGGVDTQYF. In DNA form, the CDR3 reads TGTGCCAGCAGTCCATGGACAGGGGGCGTAGATACGCAGTATTTT.

The V and J genes are TRBV14 and TRBJ2-7; D is perhaps TRBD1 or TRBD2 (6 bases each). Trimming took 2 bases from V and 9 from J, leaving 14 bases between them. Germline V gene lookup returns CDR1 SGHDN and CDR2 FVKESK. This CDR3 comprises 13 residues. CDR3 amino acids: CASSQRGVSGQYF. CDR3 in DNA: TGTGCCAGCAGCCAAAGGGGGGTTTCTGGGCAGTACTTC.

The genes are TRBV9 and TRBJ2-1, with 7 nucleotides matching TRBD2. The germline V gene has CDR1 SGDLS and CDR2 YYNGEE. The CDR3 consists of 14 residues. With V trimmed by 1 base and J by 8 bases, 6 bases remained unmatched. The CDR3 nucleotides are TGTGCCAGCAGCGTATCTAGCGGAGTGGATGAGCAGTTCTTC. It codes for CASSVSSGVDEQFF.

This clone was detected a few times. The gene calls are TRBV30 and TRBJ1-1, with D tentatively TRBD1 (5 bases). The V and J ends lost 1 base and 1 base respectively, with 10 bases between them. The germline V gene has CDR1 GTSNPN and CDR2 SVGIG (reference sequence). This CDR3 is 14 amino acids long. The CDR3 DNA reads as TGTGCCTGGAGTGCCCTAAGGGGGAACACTGAAGCTTTCTTT. Translated, it gives CAWSALRGNTEAFF.

The sample holds a few counts of this clone. V usage is TRBV28 and J usage is TRBJ1-5; D unclear. The CDR3 sequence is 15 residues long. Germline assignment: CDR1 MDHEN and CDR2 SYDVKM. V gave up 4 bases and J gave up 2 bases, with 12 bases separating them. This chain's CDR3 is CASSSEGLGNQPQHF. The CDR3 coding sequence is TGTGCCAGCAGTTCGGAGGGTTTGGGCAATCAGCCCCAGCATTTT.

V usage is TRBV11-2 and J usage is TRBJ1-5, with D unclear. The germline CDR1 and CDR2 sequences are SGHAT and FQNNGV. V was clipped by 2 bases and J by 4 bases, with 15 bases between them. The CDR3 totals 16 residues. CDR3: CASSLTAAGNNQPQHF. The DNA for the CDR3 is TGTGCCAGCAGCTTAACCGCGGCCGGGAATAATCAGCCCCAGCATTTT.

The chain couples TRBV7-9 to TRBJ2-5, with D possibly TRBD1 on 5 matching bases. The CDR3 consists of 12 residues. The V gene lost 3 bases and the J gene lost 5 bases, with 7 bases spanning the gap. The germline CDR1 and CDR2 sequences are SEHNR and FQNEAQ (reference sequence). The CDR3 coding sequence is TGTGCCAGCAGCTTGACAGTTGAGACCCAGTACTTC. It yields the protein CASSLTVETQYF. Variable domain in full (rest from reference TRBV7-9 and TRBJ2-5): DTGVSQNPRHKITKRGQNVTFRCDPISEHNRLYWYRQTLGQGPEFLTYFQNEAQLEKSRLLSDRFSAERPKGSFSTLEIQRTEQGDSAMYLCASSLTVETQYFGPGTRLLVL.

The V gene is TRBV18, the J gene TRBJ2-5; 7 bases agree with TRBD2. J lost 5 bases, V lost 2 bases, and 11 bases had no gene match. The CDR3 is 16 amino acids. Germline V gene lookup returns CDR1 KGHSH and CDR2 LQKENI. The chain's CDR3 is CASSPTPRTRWETQYF. For the CDR3, the DNA is TGTGCCAGCTCACCAACCCCCCGGACTAGATGGGAGACCCAGTACTTC. The full variable domain, with the rest looked up from reference TRBV18 and TRBJ2-5, is NAGVMQNPRHLVRRRGQEARLRCSPMKGHSHVYWYRQLPEEGLKFMVYLQKENIIDESGMPKERFSAEFPKEGPSILRIQQVVRGDSAAYFCASSPTPRTRWETQYFGPGTRLLVL.

The V gene is TRBV11-2, the J gene TRBJ1-4, with D possibly being TRBD1 (5 bases). Per germline, CDR1 SGHAT and CDR2 FQNNGV. There are 16 residues in the CDR3. V lost 1 base and J 1 base, leaving 10 bases between the germline ends. CDR3 amino acids: CASSLGWGETNEKLFF. CDR3 DNA: TGTGCCAGCAGCTTAGGATGGGGGGAAACTAATGAAAAACTGTTTTTT.

The CDR3 nucleotides read TGCGCCAGCAGCTTGGAAGCGGTCGCCAACTATGGCTACACCTTC. Translating gives CASSLEAVANYGYTF. The chain joins TRBV5-1 to TRBJ1-2; D is undetermined. From germline, CDR1 is SGHRS and CDR2 YFSETQ. CDR3 size: 15 residues. The V and J ends lost 0 bases and 2 bases respectively, with 11 bases between them.

This chain uses TRBV23-1 with TRBJ1-1; 9 nucleotides agree with TRBD1. TRBV23-1 is an ORF, with its function uncertain. J lost 0 bases, V lost 6 bases, and 11 bases had no gene match. The CDR3 runs to 17 residues. The CDR3 region has the DNA TGCGCCAGCAGGCCTATAAGGACAGGGGTCCTGAACACTGAAGCTTTCTTT. Protein sequence: CASRPIRTGVLNTEAFF.

The chain is built from TRBV7-2 and TRBJ1-2; D is unclear. The CDR3 totals 13 residues. The V end lost 4 bases, the J end lost 4 bases, and 10 bases lay between the germline ends. Germline loops: CDR1 SGHTA, CDR2 FQGNSA. This chain's CDR3 is CASSSGLGYGYTF. The CDR3 coding sequence is TGTGCCAGCAGCTCGGGATTAGGCTATGGCTACACCTTC.